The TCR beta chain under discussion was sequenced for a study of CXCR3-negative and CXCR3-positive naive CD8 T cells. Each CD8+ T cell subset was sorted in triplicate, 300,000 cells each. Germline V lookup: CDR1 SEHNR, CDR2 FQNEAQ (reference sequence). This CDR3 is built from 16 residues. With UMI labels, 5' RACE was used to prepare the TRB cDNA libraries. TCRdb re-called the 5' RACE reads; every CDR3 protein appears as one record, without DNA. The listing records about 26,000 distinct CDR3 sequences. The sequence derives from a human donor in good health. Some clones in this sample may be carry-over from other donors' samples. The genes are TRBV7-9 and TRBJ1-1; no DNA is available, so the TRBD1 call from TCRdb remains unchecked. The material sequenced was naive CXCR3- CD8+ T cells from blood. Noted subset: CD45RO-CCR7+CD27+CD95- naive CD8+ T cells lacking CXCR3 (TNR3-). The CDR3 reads CASSLPPRDRDTEAFF.